One T cell receptor (beta chain) is described in this entry. At one boundary the junction diverges from the germline segment, which might be a read error. The source of the sample is a study of molecular identifiers for immune sequencing clone quantification. Libraries from naive CD8 cells were generated from approximately 20,000 to 1,000,000 sorted cells (with 10%, 30% or 50% RNA). Naive CD8 T cells were picked out by sorting for CD8+CD4-CCR7+CD45RA+. The CDR3 runs to 15 residues. CDR1 and CDR2 (germline): MDHEN, SYDVKM. TCRdb fed the PCR reads into MiXCR, producing one record per CDR3 protein. Here the sample spans about 640,000 distinct CDR3 sequences, just under 20% being singletons.

This TCR was sampled from a human donor in good health. Some libraries in this study had Jurkat cell RNA spiked in. Sequenced material: naive CD8+ T cells from blood, with Jurkat cell RNA spiked in. Documented subset: FACS-sorted CD8+CD4-CCR7+CD45RA+ naive T cells. V gene TRBV28 combines with J gene TRBJ2-3, with 7 bases that match TRBD2. The CDR3 coding sequence is TGTGCCAGCAGTTCCAGACTAGCTCGCACAGATACGCGGTATTTT. This sequence encodes CASSSRLARTDTRYF.